This T cell receptor beta chain was captured in a study of blood T cell repertoires in COVID-19. Study overall: The United States, Italy and Spain were the sources of the acute and convalescent COVID-19 samples. PBMCs, B-cell-depleted T cells, or T cells provided the cDNA or gDNA that made up the material.

Between the trimmed V and J ends, which lost 7 bases and 3 bases, there was a span of 13 bases. Germline V CDR1 and CDR2: GTSNPN, SVGIG (reference sequence). CDR3 length equals 13 residues. The authors' processing: Reference gene primer amplification in the assay estimated nucleated cell counts. Data came from immunoSEQ multiplex PCR; TCRdb stores just in-frame clones and leaves some out. V and J calls and clone size follow that table, whereas D and trimming were derived from the DNA. The sample yields 200,000 to 250,000 clones, 75% to 85% seen once. What was sequenced was peripheral blood. The TCR sequence derives from a human donor in a cohort sampled during active COVID-19. The chain has TRBV30 and TRBJ2-1, with a weak D call TRBD2 (5 bases). Here the CDR3 reads CASARVIYNEQFF. In DNA form, the CDR3 reads TGTGCCTCGGCGCGGGTGATCTACAATGAGCAGTTCTTC.